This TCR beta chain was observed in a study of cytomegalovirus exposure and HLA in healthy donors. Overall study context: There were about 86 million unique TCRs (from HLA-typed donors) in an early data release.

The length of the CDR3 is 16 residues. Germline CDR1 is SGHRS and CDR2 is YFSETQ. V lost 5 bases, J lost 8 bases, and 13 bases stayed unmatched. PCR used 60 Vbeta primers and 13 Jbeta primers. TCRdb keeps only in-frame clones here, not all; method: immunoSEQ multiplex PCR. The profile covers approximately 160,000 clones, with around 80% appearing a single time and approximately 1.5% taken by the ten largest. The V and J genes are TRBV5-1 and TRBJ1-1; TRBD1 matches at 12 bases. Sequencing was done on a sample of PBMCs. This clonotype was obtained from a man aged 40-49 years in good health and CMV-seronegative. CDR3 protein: CASSWDRGPVGAEAFF. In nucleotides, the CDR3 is TGCGCCAGCAGTTGGGACAGGGGGCCCGTCGGTGCCGAAGCTTTCTTT.